Below, 24 T cell receptor beta chains from the same sample are listed, as sequenced in a study of radiation and T cells in renal cell carcinoma. Measured with immunoSEQ multiplex PCR; TCRdb has only the in-frame clones, and not every one. The sample holds 130,000 to 150,000 clones, about 86% seen once. The time point here: blood 4 weeks post-SBRT, at nephrectomy. Specified treatment: 15 Gy SBRT to primary tumor, nephrectomy 4 weeks later. Sequenced material: blood, taken from a patient whose treatment included radiotherapy and nephrectomy. These receptors were collected from a woman aged 45-60 years with renal cell carcinoma.

The chain uses TRBV4-1 and TRBJ2-7; D ambiguous. V lost 0 bases and J lost 7, with 16 bases in between. CDR3 length: 15 amino acids. Germline V gene sequence: CDR1 MGHRA, CDR2 YSYEKL. CDR3 in amino acids: CASSQDLQALREQYF. The CDR3 DNA sequence: TGCGCCAGCAGCCAAGATTTGCAGGCCTTGAGGGAGCAGTACTTC.

V and J are TRBV10-3 and TRBJ2-7; a possible D gene is TRBD1 (6 bases). In germline, CDR1 is ENHRY, CDR2 SYGVKD. The CDR3 spans 13 residues. V was clipped by 10 bases and J by 5 bases, with 18 bases between them. CDR3 sequence: CATHTRQDHEQYF. The CDR3 DNA sequence: TGTGCCACCCACACAAGACAGGACCACGAGCAGTACTTC.

The gene calls are TRBV27 and TRBJ2-7; 10 bases map to TRBD1. Germline lookup yields CDR1 MNHEY and CDR2 SMNVEV (reference sequence). The CDR3 extends over 13 amino acids. After removal of 6 bases from V and 5 bases from J, the junction contained 4 bases not matched to a gene. Here the CDR3 DNA reads TGTGCCAGCAGAATGACAGGGGGCGACGAGCAGTACTTC. Protein: CASRMTGGDEQYF.

This chain links TRBV19 with TRBJ2-2, with D unclear. V was shortened by 2 bases and J by 5 bases, with 3 bases between the two germline ends. Germline V gives CDR1 LNHDA, CDR2 SQIVND (reference sequence). This CDR3 comprises 12 residues. The CDR3 spells CASSIRTGELFF. For the CDR3, the DNA is TGTGCCAGTAGTATACGAACCGGGGAGCTGTTTTTT.

The chain has TRBV28 and TRBJ1-2; no clear D gene. Trimming removed 7 bases from V and 8 bases from J, with 14 bases in between. The CDR3 covers 12 residues. Germline CDR1 and CDR2: MDHEN and SYDVKM. The CDR3 DNA is TGTGCCAGCACCGACCGCTTGGGAGGCTACACCTTC. Its translation: CASTDRLGGYTF.

This sequence joins TRBV25-1 and TRBJ1-2; unclear D gene. Germline assignment: CDR1 MGHDK and CDR2 SYGVNS. V lost 5 bases to trimming and J lost 2 bases, with 3 bases between them. There are 11 residues in the CDR3. CDR3 loop: CASSTNYGYTF. The DNA for the CDR3 is TGTGCCAGCAGTACAAACTATGGCTACACCTTC.

J is TRBJ2-7 and V is TRBV28, with 9 bases lining up with TRBD2. Germline lookup yields CDR1 MDHEN and CDR2 SYDVKM. This CDR3 is 15 amino acids long. The junction had 6 bases not matched to a gene; V was cut back by 4 bases and J by 2 bases. The CDR3 region has the DNA TGTGCCAGCAGTTCCGGGCGGGAGGGCCCCTACGAGCAGTACTTC. Amino acids: CASSSGREGPYEQYF.

The CDR3 nucleotides are TGCGCCAGCAGCTTGTCCCTAGCGGAATCAGATACGCAGTATTTT. Amino acids: CASSLSLAESDTQYF. The chain couples TRBV5-1 to TRBJ2-3; the match to TRBD2 covers 7 bases. This CDR3 contains 15 residues. Germline CDR1 SGHRS, CDR2 YFSETQ. J lost 4 bases, V lost 1 base, and 6 bases had no gene match. Looking up the rest from reference TRBV5-1 and TRBJ2-3 gives the full variable domain: KAGVTQTPRYLIKTRGQQVTLSCSPISGHRSVSWYQQTPGQGLQFLFEYFSETQRNKGNFPGRFSGRQFSNSRSEMNVSTLELGDSALYLCASSLSLAESDTQYFGPGTRLTVL.

This clone came up once. V gene TRBV6-1 combines with J gene TRBJ1-1, with D unresolved. Germline V gene data show CDR1 as MNHNS and CDR2 as SASEGT. The CDR3 is made up of 13 amino acids. The V and J ends lost 6 bases and 6 bases respectively, with 14 bases between them. The CDR3, as DNA: TGTGCCAGCAGAGAGGGCCTCGGGGCTGAAGCTTTCTTT. Translating it yields CASREGLGAEAFF.

The chain employs TRBV7-9 and TRBJ1-1, with D perhaps TRBD1 (5 bases). V was shortened by 7 bases and J by 2 bases, with 8 bases between the two germline ends. The germline gives CDR1 SEHNR, CDR2 FQNEAQ (reference sequence). The CDR3 spans 12 residues. For the CDR3, the DNA is TGTGCCAGCAAGAGGGGCAACACTGAAGCTTTCTTT. Its protein is CASKRGNTEAFF.

The chain links TRBV6-1 to TRBJ1-4, with unresolved D. Germline V lookup: CDR1 MNHNS, CDR2 SASEGT. The CDR3 is 14 residues long. V was shortened by 2 bases and J by 7 bases, with 11 bases between the two germline ends. CDR3 in DNA: TGTGCCAGCAGTGAAATATCAAGAGGTGAAAAACTGTTTTTT. Its translation is CASSEISRGEKLFF.

The chain links TRBV4-3 to TRBJ1-2; 9 bases align to TRBD1. Looked up from germline, CDR1 is LGHNA and CDR2 is YSLEER. Losses at the gene ends were 3 bases for V and 7 bases for J; bases not matched to a gene: 9. This CDR3 is built from 15 residues. CDR3 nucleotides: TGCGCCAGCAGCCAGGGACGAGGGGACAGGGTTGGCTACACCTTC. Protein product: CASSQGRGDRVGYTF.

The chain uses TRBV7-9 and TRBJ1-4, with D unresolved. Trimming pared 1 base from V and 4 bases from J, leaving 10 bases between. This CDR3 contains 15 residues. From germline, CDR1 is SEHNR and CDR2 FQNEAQ (reference sequence). The CDR3 nucleotides read TGTGCCAGCAGCTTAGGTCTGAGGTTTAATGAAAAACTGTTTTTT. It codes for CASSLGLRFNEKLFF.

This clone was seen a handful of times. V gene TRBV6-6 combines with J gene TRBJ1-1, with D unresolved. Deletions cut 2 bases from V and 1 base from J, with 5 bases between. Germline V lookup: CDR1 MNHNY, CDR2 SVGAGI (reference sequence). This CDR3 spans 13 amino acids. CDR3 protein: CASSYARNTEAFF. The CDR3 region has the DNA TGTGCCAGCAGTTACGCCAGGAACACTGAAGCTTTCTTT.

J is TRBJ2-7 and V is TRBV14; 10 positions match TRBD2. This CDR3 region has 16 residues. CDR1 is SGHDN and CDR2 is FVKESK in the germline V gene. V lost 5 bases to trimming and J lost 6 bases; unmatched junction nucleotides: 13. The CDR3 DNA sequence: TGTGCCAGCAGCACTATAGCGGGAGGATTTTCATTCGAGCAGTACTTC. This sequence encodes CASSTIAGGFSFEQYF. The variable domain in full, completed from reference TRBV14 and TRBJ2-7, reads EAGVTQFPSHSVIEKGQTVTLRCDPISGHDNLYWYRRVMGKEIKFLLHFVKESKQDESGMPNNRFLAERTGGTYSTLKVQPAELEDSGVYFCASSTIAGGFSFEQYFGPGTRLTVT.

V usage is TRBV6-5 and J usage is TRBJ2-3; a weak D match, TRBD1 (6 bases). Deletions cut 4 bases from V and 5 bases from J, with 16 bases between. The V gene's germline CDR1 is MNHEY and CDR2 SVGAGI. The CDR3 consists of 15 residues. The CDR3 region has the DNA TGTGCCAGCAGTTTAGGGACAACGGCAATAGATACGCAGTATTTT. Residues: CASSLGTTAIDTQYF.

The chain carries TRBV11-2 and TRBJ2-6; D tentatively reads TRBD1 or TRBD2 (5 bases each). The V and J ends lost 5 bases and 3 bases respectively, with 11 bases between them. The CDR3 consists of 15 residues. CDR1 and CDR2 from the germline V gene are SGHAT and FQNNGV. CDR3: CASSRGVYGANVLTF. The CDR3 DNA is TGTGCCAGCAGCAGAGGGGTTTATGGGGCCAACGTCCTGACTTTC.

The V gene is TRBV7-2, the J gene TRBJ2-7; 7 positions match TRBD2. The CDR3 loop spans 14 amino acids. With V trimmed by 5 bases and J by 5 bases, 9 bases remained unmatched. The V gene's germline CDR1 is SGHTA and CDR2 FQGNSA. In DNA, the CDR3 is TGTGCCAGCAGCCCAGGCGGGAGTTACGACGAGCAGTACTTC. Its protein is CASSPGGSYDEQYF.

This chain connects TRBV5-1 to TRBJ2-3; 10 bases are shared with TRBD2. The CDR3 length is 15 residues. J lost 2 bases, V lost 4 bases, and 4 bases had no gene match. Per the germline V gene, CDR1 is SGHRS and CDR2 is YFSETQ. CDR3 nucleotide sequence: TGCGCCAGCAGCGACACTAGCGGGACCACAGATACGCAGTATTTT. Residues: CASSDTSGTTDTQYF.

The chain uses TRBV15 and TRBJ1-1; no clear D. From germline, CDR1 is LNHNV and CDR2 YYDKDF (reference sequence). The CDR3 is made up of 15 amino acids. Between the trimmed V and J ends, which lost 0 bases and 0 bases, there was a span of 8 bases. Here the CDR3 DNA reads TGTGCCACCAGCAGAGAGAAGACACTGAACACTGAAGCTTTCTTT. Translating it yields CATSREKTLNTEAFF.

This rearrangement joins TRBV10-3 to TRBJ2-2; 7 nucleotides align to TRBD1. Germline CDR1 ENHRY, CDR2 SYGVKD. The ends lost 3 bases at V and 5 bases at J; junction bases unmatched: 9. The CDR3 is 16 residues long. The CDR3 protein is CAISDVLDRATGELFF. The CDR3 nucleotides are TGTGCCATCAGTGACGTCCTAGACAGGGCAACCGGGGAGCTGTTTTTT.

This clone was observed once. V usage is TRBV19 and J usage is TRBJ1-2; 9 nucleotides match TRBD1. The CDR3 has 15 amino acids. CDR1 is LNHDA and CDR2 is SQIVND in the germline V gene (reference sequence). After removal of 5 bases from V and 0 bases from J, the junction contained 4 bases not matched to a gene. As DNA, the CDR3 is TGTGCCAGTAGTGCCCGGACAGGGGCTAACTATGGCTACACCTTC. Translation gives CASSARTGANYGYTF.

This chain links TRBV9 with TRBJ2-3; D ambiguous. Trimming took off 3 bases at V and 8 bases at J, with 10 bases between the two ends. In germline, CDR1 is SGDLS, CDR2 YYNGEE. The CDR3 has 12 residues. CDR3 region: CASSGIHPTQYF. The CDR3 nucleotides are TGTGCCAGCAGCGGCATCCATCCTACGCAGTATTTT. Looking up the rest from reference TRBV9 and TRBJ2-3 gives the full variable domain: DSGVTQTPKHLITATGQRVTLRCSPRSGDLSVYWYQQSLDQGLQFLIQYYNGEERAKGNILERFSAQQFPDLHSELNLSSLELGDSALYFCASSGIHPTQYFGPGTRLTVL.

This clone was seen just once. CDR3 coding DNA: TGCGCCAGCAGCTGGCCGGACAGGGTCGAGGAGCAGTACTTC. Translating gives CASSWPDRVEEQYF. The rearrangement links TRBV4-1 to TRBJ2-5; 8 bases align to TRBD1. CDR1 is MGHRA, CDR2 YSYEKL, per germline. The CDR3 is 14 residues long. Trimming cost V 5 bases and J 11 bases; bases outside gene matches: 13.